Listed here is a single T cell receptor beta chain. Its matching antigen is unknown. These data originate in a study of T cell responses to AZD1222 COVID-19 vaccine. V lost 5 bases, J lost 1 base, and 12 bases lay in between. The germline V gene has CDR1 SNHLY and CDR2 FYNNEI. This CDR3 has 15 amino acids. General observations from the study: Increased Spike-specific TCR breadth and depth were observed after two AZD1222 doses.

Assay used: immunoSEQ multiplex PCR; TCRdb lists only in-frame clones, some missing. The sample includes approximately 140,000 clones, roughly 90% of them seen just once. The TCR comes from an adult in good health. The specimen was peripheral blood, collected on day 0 of AZD1222 vaccination. V and J are TRBV2 and TRBJ1-5, with D possibly being TRBD1 (5 bases). The CDR3 DNA follows: TGTGCCAGCAGTCGGGACCGCCGGAGCAATCAGCCCCAGCATTTT. As protein: CASSRDRRSNQPQHF.